This record covers a single T cell receptor (beta chain). V gave up 5 bases and J gave up 11 bases, with 13 bases separating them. This CDR3 comprises 12 residues. Germline-derived CDR1 and CDR2 are SGHVT and SQSDAQ. The protocol was immunoSEQ multiplex PCR, while the TCRdb copy is restricted to in-frame clones and leaves out a portion. The repertoire holds fewer than 100,000 clones, with approximately 86% as singletons. The data derive from a study of blood T cell repertoires in COVID-19. Overall study: The United States, Italy and Spain supplied acute and convalescent COVID-19 samples.

The chain joins TRBV7-4 to TRBJ2-1; the D is unclear. The receptor was isolated from a man aged 60 to 75 with acute or convalescent COVID-19. The material sequenced was peripheral blood. The CDR3 nucleotides are TGTGCCAGCAGCCGCACATCCCCTCAGCAGTTCTTC. Its translation is CASSRTSPQQFF. Full variable domain (outside the CDR3, taken from reference TRBV7-4 and TRBJ2-1): GAGVSQSPRYKVAKRGRDVALRCDSISGHVTLYWYRQTLGQGSEVLTYSQSDAQRDKSGRPSGRFSAERPERSVSTLKIQRTEQGDSAVYLCASSRTSPQQFFGPGTRLTVL.